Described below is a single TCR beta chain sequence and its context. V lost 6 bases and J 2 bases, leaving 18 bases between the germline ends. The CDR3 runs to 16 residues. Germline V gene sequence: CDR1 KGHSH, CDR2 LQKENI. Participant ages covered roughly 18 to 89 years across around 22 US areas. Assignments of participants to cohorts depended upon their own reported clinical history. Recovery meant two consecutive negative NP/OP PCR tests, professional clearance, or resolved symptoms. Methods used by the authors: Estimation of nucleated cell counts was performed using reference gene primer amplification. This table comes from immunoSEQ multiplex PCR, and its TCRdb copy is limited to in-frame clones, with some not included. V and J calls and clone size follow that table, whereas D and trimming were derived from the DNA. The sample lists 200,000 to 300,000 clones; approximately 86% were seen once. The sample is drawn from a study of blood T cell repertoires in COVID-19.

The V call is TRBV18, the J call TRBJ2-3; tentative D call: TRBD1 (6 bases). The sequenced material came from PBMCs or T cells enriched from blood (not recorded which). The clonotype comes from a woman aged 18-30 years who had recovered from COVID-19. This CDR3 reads CASSPNRASYTDTQYF. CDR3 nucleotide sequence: TGTGCCAGCTCCCCGAACAGGGCGTCCTACACAGATACGCAGTATTTT.